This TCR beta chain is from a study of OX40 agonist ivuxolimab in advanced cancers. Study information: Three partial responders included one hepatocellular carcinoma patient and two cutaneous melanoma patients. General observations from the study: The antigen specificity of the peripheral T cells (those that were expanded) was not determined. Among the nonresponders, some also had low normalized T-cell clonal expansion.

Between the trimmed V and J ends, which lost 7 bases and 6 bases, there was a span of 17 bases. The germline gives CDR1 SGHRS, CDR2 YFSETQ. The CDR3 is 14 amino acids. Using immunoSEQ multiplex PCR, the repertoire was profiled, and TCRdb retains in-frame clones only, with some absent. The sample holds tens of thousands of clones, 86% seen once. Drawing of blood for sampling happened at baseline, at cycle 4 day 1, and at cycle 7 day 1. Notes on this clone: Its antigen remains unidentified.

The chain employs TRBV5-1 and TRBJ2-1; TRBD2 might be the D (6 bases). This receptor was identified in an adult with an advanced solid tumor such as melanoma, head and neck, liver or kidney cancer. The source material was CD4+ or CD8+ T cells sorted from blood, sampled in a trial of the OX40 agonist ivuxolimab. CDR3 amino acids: CASSLMTSANEQFF. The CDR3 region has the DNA TGCGCCAGCTCCCTCATGACTAGTGCCAATGAGCAGTTCTTC. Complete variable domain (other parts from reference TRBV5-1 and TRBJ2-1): KAGVTQTPRYLIKTRGQQVTLSCSPISGHRSVSWYQQTPGQGLQFLFEYFSETQRNKGNFPGRFSGRQFSNSRSEMNVSTLELGDSALYLCASSLMTSANEQFFGPGTRLTVL.